This T cell receptor beta chain was documented in a study of blood T cells in healthy people across ages. Study-level points and caveats: It was not known whether donors were CMV positive (a possible confounder of expanded clonotype changes).

As regards this clonotype: Its matching antigen is unknown.

Alongside a J-beta primer mix, a sample-barcoded 5' primer served in a second PCR lasting roughly 7 to 11 cycles. One entry per CDR3 protein, called by TCRdb with MiXCR from the 5' RACE reads. The repertoire consists of 1.5 million to 2 million distinct CDR3 sequences, with 28% occurring once and the leading ten covering 7.7%. Sequencing was carried out using blood. The clonotype comes from a woman younger than 45 in good health.

The CDR3 reads CASSLQGGGAQETQYF. The CDR3 DNA reads as TGTGCCAGCAGCTTACAGGGCGGGGGGGCCCAAGAGACCCAGTACTTC. The chain recombines TRBV7-8 with TRBJ2-5; 9 nucleotides align to TRBD2. J gave up 1 base and V 2 bases, and 5 bases lay outside the gene matches. The CDR3 extends over 16 amino acids. Germline assignment: CDR1 SGHVS and CDR2 FQNEAQ.